The source of this T cell receptor (beta chain) is a study of T cells and Merkel cell carcinoma outcomes. The assay was immunoSEQ multiplex PCR, and TCRdb's table has in-frame clones only and misses some. The sample records approximately 20,000 clones, around 80% being singletons. The sample comprised tumor tissue from Merkel cell carcinoma. This TCR was recovered from a human donor with Merkel cell carcinoma.

This CDR3 is CASSLGLPLAKTQYF. The DNA of the CDR3 is TGTGCCAGTAGTCTAGGACTTCCATTGGCTAAGACCCAGTACTTC. V gene TRBV19 combines with J gene TRBJ2-5, with D perhaps matching TRBD2 (5 bases). CDR3 length equals 15 residues. Germline CDR1 LNHDA, CDR2 SQIVND (reference sequence). Trimming shortened V by 5 bases and J by 6 bases, and 19 bases separated the two germline ends. Full variable domain (missing parts from reference TRBV19 and TRBJ2-5): DGGITQSPKYLFRKEGQNVTLSCEQNLNHDAMYWYRQDPGQGLRLIYYSQIVNDFQKGDIAEGYSVSREKKESFPLTVTSAQKNPTAFYLCASSLGLPLAKTQYFGPGTRLLVL.